These 22 T cell receptor beta chains came from one sample sequenced in a study of blood T cell repertoires in COVID-19 (dated by TCRdb to the early 2020s). Library construction relied on the immunoSEQ multiplex PCR assay. The source is immuneACCESS, and TCRdb retained only in-frame sequences with V and J called. Part of the clones is not carried over; for the studies checked, unresolved V genes explain less than half of this, and the remainder is unexplained. Within this sample are about 59,000 clones, with around four fifths of them counted one time only. About 17% of the sample comes from the top ten. Material for sequencing was peripheral blood. The source of these receptors is a woman between 45 and 65 years old with active or convalescent COVID-19.

This clone was counted between two and nine times. V usage is TRBV28 and J usage is TRBJ2-2; the match to TRBD1 covers 7 bases. This CDR3 comprises 14 residues. The V and J ends lost 4 bases and 4 bases, in that order; junction bases with no gene match: 3. Germline V gene lookup returns CDR1 MDHEN and CDR2 SYDVKM. The CDR3 sequence: CASSSPGGTGELFF. As DNA, the CDR3 is TGTGCCAGCAGTTCCCCAGGGGGCACCGGGGAGCTGTTTTTT. The variable domain in full, completed from reference TRBV28 and TRBJ2-2, reads DVKVTQSSRYLVKRTGEKVFLECVQDMDHENMFWYRQDPGLGLRLIYFSYDVKMKEKGDIPEGYSVSREKKERFSLILESASTNQTSMYLCASSSPGGTGELFFGEGSRLTVL.

This chain joins TRBV2 and TRBJ2-5; D gene uncertain. V was clipped by 5 bases and J by 3 bases, with 7 bases between them. CDR1 is SNHLY and CDR2 is FYNNEI in the germline V gene. The CDR3 runs 12 residues. CDR3 amino acids: CASSIVEETQYF. CDR3 DNA: TGTGCCAGCAGTATAGTGGAAGAGACCCAGTACTTC.

Turning to this clone: Other DNA sequences in the sample encode the same CDR3. The chain carries TRBV30 and TRBJ2-6, with D possibly TRBD2 on 5 matching bases. V was trimmed by 3 bases and J by 0 bases, leaving 6 bases between them. The CDR3 sequence is 14 residues long. CDR1 and CDR2 from the germline V gene are GTSNPN and SVGIG (reference sequence). In nucleotides, the CDR3 is TGTGCCTGGAGCCGGGACTCTGGGGCCAACGTCCTGACTTTC. Encoded protein: CAWSRDSGANVLTF.

V usage is TRBV29-1 and J usage is TRBJ2-5; 7 nucleotides line up with TRBD1. The CDR3 is made up of 14 amino acids. The V segment lost 1 base and the J segment 5 bases; nucleotides outside the gene matches: 7. Germline lookup yields CDR1 SQVTM and CDR2 ANQGSEA. CDR3: CSVEGVTGSETQYF. Here the CDR3 DNA reads TGCAGCGTTGAAGGGGTGACAGGGTCGGAGACCCAGTACTTC.

The chain carries TRBV30 and TRBJ2-3, with D possibly matching TRBD2 (6 bases). V was shortened by 3 bases and J by 0 bases, with 19 bases between the two germline ends. Germline V gene sequence: CDR1 GTSNPN, CDR2 SVGIG (reference sequence). The CDR3 sequence is 17 residues long. CDR3 region: CAWSLAWGTTSTDTQYF. The CDR3, as DNA: TGTGCCTGGAGCCTAGCGTGGGGCACAACTAGCACAGATACGCAGTATTTT. The full variable domain, rest sourced from reference TRBV30 and TRBJ2-3, is SQTIHQWPATLVQPVGSPLSLECTVEGTSNPNLYWYRQAAGRGLQLLFYSVGIGQISSEVPQNLSASRPQDRQFILSSKKLLLSDSGFYLCAWSLAWGTTSTDTQYFGPGTRLTVL.

The V gene is TRBV6-5, the J gene TRBJ2-1, with D perhaps TRBD2 (5 bases). Germline loops: CDR1 MNHEY, CDR2 SVGAGI. The CDR3 contains 13 residues. V gave up 8 bases and J gave up 6 bases, with 14 bases separating them. The CDR3 DNA reads TGTGCCAGCGTGAGGGAGACCCCCAATGAGCAGTTCTTC. This sequence encodes CASVRETPNEQFF.

This sequence joins TRBV20-1 and TRBJ2-7, with no clear D. The CDR3 is 11 amino acids. The V end lost 3 bases, the J end lost 2 bases, and 5 bases lay between the germline ends. The V gene's germline CDR1 is DFQATT and CDR2 SNEGSKA (reference sequence). The DNA for the CDR3 is TGCAGTGCTAGCGGTACCTACGAGCAGTACTTC. Its translation: CSASGTYEQYF.

This sequence joins TRBV11-2 and TRBJ1-4; D ambiguous. Germline lookup yields CDR1 SGHAT and CDR2 FQNNGV. Trimming took off 3 bases at V and 6 bases at J, with 11 bases between the two ends. There are 14 residues in the CDR3. The CDR3 is CASSFGGPDEKLFF. CDR3 in DNA: TGTGCCAGCAGCTTCGGAGGGCCGGATGAAAAACTGTTTTTT.

CDR3 residues: CASSQDSRGADYGYTF. The CDR3 region has the DNA TGTGCCAGCAGCCAAGATAGCCGGGGGGCAGACTATGGCTACACCTTC. The J gene is TRBJ1-2, the V gene TRBV4-2; D perhaps matches TRBD1 (6 bases). V was pared by 0 bases and J by 3 bases, with 14 bases between. Germline-derived CDR1 and CDR2 are LGHNA and YNFKEQ. The CDR3 sequence is 16 residues long.

In this sample, this clone turned up a few times. This chain connects TRBV19 to TRBJ2-1, with TRBD2 matching 15 bases. Trimming at V came to 7 bases and at J to 4 bases, leaving 11 bases not matched to a gene. The CDR3 is made up of 18 amino acids. CDR1 and CDR2 from the germline V gene are LNHDA and SQIVND (reference sequence). The chain's CDR3 is CASTPRGLAGGVYNEQFF. CDR3 sequence (DNA): TGTGCCAGTACCCCCAGAGGACTAGCGGGAGGGGTATACAATGAGCAGTTCTTC.

This chain uses TRBV19 with TRBJ1-6; TRBD1 matches at 9 bases. Germline lookup yields CDR1 LNHDA and CDR2 SQIVND (reference sequence). The CDR3 consists of 14 residues. Trimming cost V 6 bases and J 6 bases; bases outside gene matches: 3. CDR3 region: CASRRTGVNSPLHF. The CDR3 DNA reads as TGTGCCAGTAGGAGGACAGGGGTTAATTCACCCCTCCACTTT.

This clone came up once. This chain connects TRBV7-9 to TRBJ2-5; D is ambiguous. Trimming stripped 1 base from V and 3 bases from J, with 3 bases between. Germline V gene data show CDR1 as SEHNR and CDR2 as FQNEAQ (reference sequence). This CDR3 has 12 amino acids. The CDR3 loop is CASSLVEETQYF. The CDR3 bases are TGTGCCAGCAGCTTAGTCGAAGAGACCCAGTACTTC.

CDR3 nucleotides: TGTGCCAGCAGCTTAGATCTGTCCGAGCAGTACTTC. Translation gives CASSLDLSEQYF. The chain recombines TRBV11-3 with TRBJ2-7; D gene ambiguous. The CDR3 totals 12 residues. Between the trimmed V and J ends, which lost 0 bases and 6 bases, there was a span of 6 bases. Germline loops: CDR1 SGHNT, CDR2 YENEEA.

The chain links TRBV5-1 to TRBJ2-3; maybe TRBD1 (6 bases). The germline V and J ends were trimmed by 7 bases and 6 bases, with 12 bases remaining between them. This CDR3 has 12 residues. From germline, CDR1 is SGHRS and CDR2 YFSETQ. This CDR3 is CASGNQGDTQYF. In DNA form, the CDR3 reads TGCGCCAGCGGAAATCAGGGGGATACGCAGTATTTT.

The rearrangement links TRBV5-1 to TRBJ2-3; D is ambiguous. Germline CDR1 is SGHRS and CDR2 is YFSETQ. This CDR3 has 12 residues. The V and J ends lost 3 bases and 4 bases respectively, with 6 bases between them. This chain's CDR3 is CASSSGPDTQYF. Written as DNA, the CDR3 is TGCGCCAGCAGCTCCGGTCCAGATACGCAGTATTTT.

DNA of the CDR3: TGCGCCAGCAGCTTGGCCGCAGATTACGAGCAGTACTTC. Translated, it gives CASSLAADYEQYF. This sequence joins TRBV5-1 and TRBJ2-7; D is unresolved. Per germline, CDR1 SGHRS and CDR2 YFSETQ. There are 13 residues in the CDR3. V lost 0 bases, J lost 4 bases, and 8 bases lay in between.

The chain uses TRBV2 and TRBJ1-1; the match to TRBD1 covers 7 bases. CDR3 length: 14 residues. Germline-derived CDR1 and CDR2 are SNHLY and FYNNEI. Unmatched junction bases numbered 8, after V lost 5 bases and J lost 5 bases. In DNA form, the CDR3 reads TGTGCCAGCAGTCGACAGGGAATTAGGACTGAAGCTTTCTTT. As protein: CASSRQGIRTEAFF.

This clone occurred a few times. The chain links TRBV6-2 or TRBV6-3 to TRBJ1-6; D gene unclear. The CDR3 spans 12 residues. Germline CDR1 MNHEY, CDR2 SVGEGT. The V and J ends lost 1 base and 8 bases respectively, with 3 bases between them. CDR3 coding DNA: TGTGCCAGCAGTTACTTCGATTCACCCCTCCACTTT. Protein: CASSYFDSPLHF.

The V call is TRBV6-6, the J call TRBJ2-7; a weak D match, TRBD1 (6 bases). V was pared by 5 bases and J by 0 bases, with 17 bases between. The CDR3 length is 16 residues. CDR1 is MNHNY, CDR2 SVGAGI, per germline (reference sequence). The CDR3 bases are TGTGCCAGCAGTCAGAGGCAGGGGACGGACTCCTACGAGCAGTACTTC. Translation gives CASSQRQGTDSYEQYF.

CDR3 sequence reads: CAWNRGRGGNTIYF. In DNA form, the CDR3 reads TGTGCCTGGAATAGGGGGCGCGGAGGAAACACCATATATTTT. The chain uses TRBV30 and TRBJ1-3; 7 bases are shared with TRBD1. The CDR3 length is 14 residues. The V and J ends lost 4 bases and 4 bases, in that order; junction bases with no gene match: 7. Germline CDR1 is GTSNPN and CDR2 is SVGIG (reference sequence).

The chain carries TRBV9 and TRBJ2-5; D is possibly TRBD2 (5 bases). V lost 3 bases and J lost 7, with 16 bases in between. Germline assignment: CDR1 SGDLS and CDR2 YYNGEE. The CDR3 length is 14 residues. The chain's CDR3 is CASSAGQASGTQYF. The CDR3 nucleotides are TGTGCCAGCAGCGCAGGTCAGGCGAGCGGGACCCAGTACTTC. The full variable domain, its missing parts supplied by reference TRBV9 and TRBJ2-5, is DSGVTQTPKHLITATGQRVTLRCSPRSGDLSVYWYQQSLDQGLQFLIQYYNGEERAKGNILERFSAQQFPDLHSELNLSSLELGDSALYFCASSAGQASGTQYFGPGTRLLVL.

The gene calls are TRBV5-6 and TRBJ2-7, with no clear D. Germline CDR1 and CDR2: SGHDT and YYEEEE. Trimming took off 2 bases at V and 6 bases at J, with 12 bases between the two ends. The CDR3 has 13 residues. The CDR3 spells CASSFFGALEQYF. CDR3 DNA sequence: TGTGCCAGCAGCTTCTTCGGAGCTCTCGAGCAGTACTTC. The whole variable domain, filled in from reference TRBV5-6 and TRBJ2-7, reads DAGVTQSPTHLIKTRGQQVTLRCSPKSGHDTVSWYQQALGQGPQFIFQYYEEEERQRGNFPDRFSGHQFPNYSSELNVNALLLGDSALYLCASSFFGALEQYFGPGTRLTVT.